A selection of T cell receptor beta chains follows, all from one sample in a study of human T cells and chemical hapten exposure. One entry per CDR3 protein, called by TCRdb with MiXCR from the RACE reads. Of roughly 100,000 distinct CDR3 sequences listed, 9.3% were seen once; the top ten hold 2% to 2.5%. Sequences were derived from whole blood, sampled in connection with sensitization to the hapten diphenylcyclopropenone (DPC). The receptors were gathered from a woman aged 40 to 50 with alopecia areata. Some clones in this sample may be carry-over from other donors' samples. Each CDR3 is given with its conserved first and last residue. The D gene is left open where the match is weak. Clone size is shown for a subset of rows, as once, few, many or a class of expanded clone.

j_call | clone_size | cdr3_length | v_call | d_call | cdr3_aa | cdr3_nt
TRBJ2-1 | . | 15 | TRBV6-2/TRBV6-3 | TRBD1 | CASSYRGQAYNEQFF | TGTGCCAGCAGTTACCGGGGACAGGCCTACAATGAGCAGTTCTTC
TRBJ1-1 | . | 11 | TRBV28 | TRBD1 | CASSRRTGGFF | TGTGCCAGCAGCCGAAGGACAGGCGGTTTCTTT
TRBJ2-1 | . | 12 | TRBV20-1 | . | CSARGTHNEQFF | TGCAGTGCTAGGGGGACCCACAATGAGCAGTTCTTC
TRBJ2-1 | many | 15 | TRBV5-1 | . | CASSLAPTHSNEQFF | TGCGCCAGCAGCTTAGCCCCGACCCATTCCAATGAGCAGTTCTTC
TRBJ1-1 | many | 14 | TRBV29-1 | . | CSVESPGSGTEAFF | TGCAGCGTTGAAAGCCCGGGGTCGGGCACTGAAGCTTTCTTT
TRBJ2-7 | . | 16 | TRBV6-2/TRBV6-3 | . | CASSYLQTEFSYEQYF | TGTGCCAGCAGTTACCTTCAGACGGAATTCTCCTACGAGCAGTACTTC
TRBJ1-1 | few | 14 | TRBV6-5 | TRBD1 | CASSPGQGRAEAFF | TGTGCCAGCAGCCCGGGACAGGGAAGGGCTGAAGCTTTCTTT
TRBJ2-1 | few | 18 | TRBV7-9 | TRBD2 | CASSFVGIAGRPTDEQFF | TGTGCCAGCAGCTTCGTGGGGATAGCGGGGAGGCCTACGGATGAGCAGTTCTTC
TRBJ1-5 | . | 13 | TRBV20-1 | . | CSARRGSNQPQHF | TGCAGTGCGCGGCGGGGCAGCAATCAGCCCCAGCATTTT
TRBJ1-1 | few | 17 | TRBV6-5 | . | CASSYSRTAALNTEAFF | TGTGCCAGCAGTTACTCTCGTACGGCAGCCTTGAACACTGAAGCTTTCTTT
TRBJ2-5 | few | 13 | TRBV12-3/TRBV12-4 | . | CASSFGTGETQYF | TGTGCCAGCAGTTTTGGGACGGGCGAGACCCAGTACTTC
TRBJ1-3 | few | 15 | TRBV5-4 | TRBD1 | CASSRAGTAGNTIYF | TGTGCCAGCAGCCGGGCCGGGACAGCTGGAAACACCATATATTTT
TRBJ2-3 | few | 14 | TRBV6-2/TRBV6-3 | . | CASSWGVGADTQYF | TGTGCCAGCAGTTGGGGTGTGGGGGCCGATACGCAGTATTTT
TRBJ2-5 | many | 18 | TRBV12-3/TRBV12-4 | TRBD1 | CASSYSRDRMASQETQYF | TGTGCCAGCAGTTACTCCCGGGACAGGATGGCGTCTCAAGAGACCCAGTACTTC
TRBJ2-7 | many | 12 | TRBV20-1 | TRBD1 | CSARTGGYEQYF | TGCAGTGCTAGGACAGGGGGCTACGAGCAGTACTTC
TRBJ2-3 | . | 12 | TRBV12-3/TRBV12-4 | . | CASSFLTDTQYF | TGTGCCAGCAGTTTCCTTACAGATACGCAGTATTTT
TRBJ2-7 | many | 15 | TRBV9 | . | CASSVRPQPRYEQYF | TGTGCCAGCAGCGTACGACCTCAGCCTCGCTACGAGCAGTACTTC
TRBJ2-7 | . | 16 | TRBV18 | TRBD2 | CASSLAGLAGDYEQYF | TGTGCCAGCTCACTCGCAGGACTAGCGGGAGATTACGAGCAGTACTTC
TRBJ2-2 | few | 17 | TRBV18 | . | CASSPPTGLGVTGELFF | TGTGCCAGCTCACCCCCCACGGGACTCGGGGTCACCGGGGAGCTGTTTTTT
TRBJ1-3 | few | 14 | TRBV27 | . | CASSLGRVGNTIYF | TGTGCCAGCAGTTTGGGCAGGGTTGGAAACACCATATATTTT
TRBJ2-2 | few | 14 | TRBV6-5 | . | CASRVTGLEGELFF | TGTGCCAGCAGGGTCACGGGGTTGGAGGGGGAGCTGTTTTTT
TRBJ2-3 | . | 14 | TRBV29-1 | . | CSVGEHLSTDTQYF | TGCAGCGTTGGAGAGCACCTAAGCACAGATACGCAGTATTTT
TRBJ2-2 | many | 16 | TRBV7-8 | TRBD2 | CASTPRAGAGTGELFF | TGTGCCAGCACCCCCCGAGCGGGAGCGGGCACCGGGGAGCTGTTTTTT
TRBJ1-1 | . | 14 | TRBV3-1 | . | CASSRDVSNTEAFF | TGTGCCAGCAGCCGGGACGTCTCGAACACTGAAGCTTTCTTT
TRBJ2-2 | few | 13 | TRBV30 | . | CAWTAGNTGELFF | TGTGCCTGGACGGCAGGGAACACCGGGGAGCTGTTTTTT
TRBJ2-2 | . | 15 | TRBV2 | TRBD1 | CASSELTGDPGKLFF | TGTGCCAGCAGTGAACTGACAGGGGACCCAGGAAAGCTGTTTTTT
TRBJ2-1 | . | 17 | TRBV28 | . | CANSFTRASSSYNEQFF | TGTGCCAACAGTTTTACTAGAGCTAGTAGCTCCTACAATGAGCAGTTCTTC
TRBJ2-3 | few | 13 | TRBV20-1 | . | CSARVLARDTQYF | TGCAGTGCTAGGGTATTAGCTCGGGATACGCAGTATTTT
TRBJ2-1 | . | 13 | TRBV29-1 | . | CSLQGGAYNEQFF | TGCAGCCTTCAGGGGGGGGCCTACAATGAGCAGTTCTTC
TRBJ1-1 | many | 12 | TRBV3-1 | . | CASGYDDTEAFF | TGTGCCAGCGGGTATGACGACACTGAAGCTTTCTTT
TRBJ2-7 | many | 16 | TRBV4-3 | . | CASSQDHTGSPGEQYF | TGCGCCAGCAGCCAAGATCATACGGGATCCCCGGGGGAGCAGTACTTC
TRBJ2-7 | many | 12 | TRBV30 | . | CAWSVQHYEQYF | TGTGCCTGGAGTGTACAGCACTACGAGCAGTACTTC
TRBJ2-3 | many | 13 | TRBV27 | . | CASHLEGTDTQYF | TGTGCCAGCCACTTAGAAGGGACGGATACGCAGTATTTT
TRBJ2-2 | few | 16 | TRBV10-3 | TRBD2 | CAISESLGLASGELFF | TGTGCCATCAGTGAGTCGCTGGGACTAGCTTCCGGGGAGCTGTTTTTT
TRBJ1-2 | many | 14 | TRBV12-3/TRBV12-4 | . | CASSLEGANYGYTF | TGTGCCAGCAGTTTGGAAGGGGCTAACTATGGCTACACCTTC
TRBJ2-6 | many | 17 | TRBV11-2 | TRBD1 | CASTLGDSFSGANVLTF | TGTGCCAGCACCCTAGGGGACAGCTTCTCTGGGGCCAACGTCCTGACTTTC
TRBJ2-7 | . | 19 | TRBV3-1 | TRBD2 | CASSQDGTSGTTGLYEQYF | TGTGCCAGCAGCCAAGATGGCACTAGCGGGACTACAGGCCTTTACGAGCAGTACTTC
TRBJ2-7 | . | 13 | TRBV20-1 | . | CSAAEGAAYEQYF | TGCAGTGCTGCAGAAGGTGCGGCCTACGAGCAGTACTTC
TRBJ2-3 | many | 15 | TRBV4-3 | . | CASSQDFTSTDTQYF | TGCGCCAGCAGCCAGGACTTCACTAGCACAGATACGCAGTATTTT
TRBJ2-3 | . | 11 | TRBV9 | . | CASSTRSEQYF | TGTGCCAGCAGCACCCGATCCGAGCAGTATTTT
TRBJ2-1 | many | 16 | TRBV4-3 | . | CASSQDSVSSYNEQFF | TGCGCCAGCAGCCAAGACTCGGTCAGCTCCTACAATGAGCAGTTCTTC